These 23 T cell receptor beta chains came from one sample sequenced in a study of blood T cells in healthy people across ages. Primers used in a second PCR of about 6 to 12 cycles were a sample-barcoded 5' primer and a J-beta primer mix. TCRdb recomputed calls from the 5' RACE reads with MiXCR, one row per CDR3 protein. The repertoire holds approximately 1,000,000 distinct CDR3 sequences, with around 45% as singletons. Sequencing used blood. The receptors were sampled from a woman in her sixties in good health.

V usage is TRBV19 and J usage is TRBJ2-4, with D maybe TRBD1 (6 bases). The CDR3 is made up of 14 amino acids. The V and J ends lost 1 base and 13 bases respectively, with 17 bases between them. The V gene's germline CDR1 is LNHDA and CDR2 SQIVND (reference sequence). The CDR3 DNA reads as TGTGCCAGTAGTATAGGACAGGAGATTTACGGGCAGTACTTC. This gives the protein CASSIGQEIYGQYF.

The rearrangement uses TRBV29-1 and TRBJ1-2, with D unresolved. The CDR3 extends over 11 amino acids. Germline V gene lookup returns CDR1 SQVTM and CDR2 ANQGSEA. The V and J ends lost 7 bases and 5 bases respectively, with 11 bases between them. This CDR3 reads CSGEAGYGYTF. As DNA, the CDR3 is TGCAGCGGTGAGGCGGGGTATGGCTACACCTTC.

The chain has TRBV6-5 and TRBJ2-3; D is perhaps TRBD2 (6 bases). CDR3 length equals 15 residues. Trimming stripped 5 bases from V and 0 bases from J, with 12 bases between. Looked up from germline, CDR1 is MNHEY and CDR2 is SVGAGI. The CDR3 region has the DNA TGTGCCAGCAGTGCTAGCGACCGAAGCACAGATACGCAGTATTTT. It yields the protein CASSASDRSTDTQYF.

Concerning this clonotype: A read error may produce the germline difference seen at one junction end. V gene TRBV6-1 combines with J gene TRBJ2-7, with D unresolved. Per germline, CDR1 MNHNS and CDR2 SASEGT. This CDR3 is built from 17 residues. The CDR3 loop is CASREVEQEYLSYEQYF. In DNA, the CDR3 is TGTGCCAGCAGAGAAGTGGAACAAGAGTACCTGTCCTACGAGCAGTACTTC.

The gene calls are TRBV28 and TRBJ2-7, with D possibly being TRBD1 or TRBD2 (6 bases each). The last part of the DNA fits TRBJ2-5 better; the J call may be wrong. The CDR3 is made up of 14 amino acids. Germline assignment: CDR1 MDHEN and CDR2 SYDVKM. In DNA, the CDR3 is TGTGCCACCGAGGAGGGGGGTATAGGTGAGACCCAGTACTTC. It yields the protein CATEEGGIGETQYF.

As regards this clonotype: Being one base from a much bigger clone, this may be a read error. The rearrangement joins TRBV5-1 to TRBJ1-2, with a possible D match to TRBD1 (6 bases). Germline V gene lookup returns CDR1 SGHRS and CDR2 YFSETQ. The CDR3 runs to 12 residues. CDR3 protein: CASSGQYYDYTF. The CDR3 nucleotides read TGCGCCAGCAGCGGACAGTACTATGACTACACCTTC.

The chain employs TRBV14 and TRBJ2-1; D not resolved. CDR3 length equals 14 residues. The V end lost 5 bases, the J end lost 8 bases, and 16 bases lay between the germline ends. Germline values: CDR1 SGHDN, CDR2 FVKESK. CDR3 in amino acids: CASSVGRYLDEQFF. The CDR3 bases are TGTGCCAGCAGCGTCGGCAGGTATCTCGATGAGCAGTTCTTC.

This chain joins TRBV28 and TRBJ2-7; D possibly matches TRBD1 or TRBD2 (5 bases each). Germline CDR1 and CDR2: MDHEN and SYDVKM. The CDR3 has 15 amino acids. V lost 4 bases and J lost 4, with 17 bases in between. CDR3 bases: TGTGCCAGCAGTTGGGGGTCCTCTATTAAATACGAGCAGTACTTC. It is translated as CASSWGSSIKYEQYF.

This clonotype was found many times. The V gene is TRBV20-1, the J gene TRBJ1-5; possibly TRBD1 for D (5 bases). Germline-derived CDR1 and CDR2 are DFQATT and SNEGSKA (reference sequence). The V end was cut by 3 bases, the J end by 2 bases, with 11 bases between. The CDR3 runs to 14 residues. Here the CDR3 DNA reads TGCAGTGCTAGTATCGGGGCTGGCAATCAGCCCCAGCATTTT. It codes for CSASIGAGNQPQHF.

A few counts support this clonotype. This chain joins TRBV9 and TRBJ2-5; D is possibly TRBD1 (5 bases). Germline loops: CDR1 SGDLS, CDR2 YYNGEE. Between the trimmed V and J ends, which lost 7 bases and 1 base, there was a span of 14 bases. The CDR3 is made up of 14 amino acids. The CDR3 bases are TGTGCCAGCGGTTTAGGCAGGGCCCAAGAGACCCAGTACTTC. This gives the protein CASGLGRAQETQYF.

The V call is TRBV6-2 or TRBV6-3, the J call TRBJ2-7; D is possibly TRBD2 (6 bases). The CDR3 covers 15 residues. Germline lookup yields CDR1 MNHEY and CDR2 SVGEGT. Trimming shortened V by 2 bases and J by 7 bases, and 18 bases separated the two germline ends. CDR3 coding DNA: TGTGCCAGCAGTTACGAGGCGGGATTGAAAAATGAGCAGTACTTC. This sequence encodes CASSYEAGLKNEQYF.

V usage is TRBV6-2 or TRBV6-3 and J usage is TRBJ2-5; 8 bases agree with TRBD2. V was pared by 0 bases and J by 11 bases, with 14 bases of the junction left unmatched. The germline CDR1 and CDR2 sequences are MNHEY and SVGEGT. This CDR3 has 16 amino acids. The CDR3 region has the DNA TGTGCCAGCAGTTACTCGGCTAGCGGGTCATACAATGAGCAGTACTTC. Translating gives CASSYSASGSYNEQYF.

This clonotype was counted ten times or more. This chain's CDR3 is CASSQIGRTGGPGANVLTF. CDR3 nucleotides: TGTGCCAGCAGCCAGATTGGAAGGACAGGGGGCCCTGGGGCCAACGTCCTGACTTTC. V is TRBV11-2 and J is TRBJ2-6, with 11 bases aligning to TRBD1. This CDR3 spans 19 amino acids. Germline V lookup: CDR1 SGHAT, CDR2 FQNNGV. J gave up 2 bases and V 5 bases, and 11 bases lay outside the gene matches.

The chain carries TRBV4-2 and TRBJ2-7, with TRBD2 identical over 7 bases. J gave up 5 bases and V 4 bases, and 11 bases lay outside the gene matches. Germline V gene sequence: CDR1 LGHNA, CDR2 YNFKEQ. CDR3 size: 15 residues. CDR3 nucleotides: TGTGCCAGCAGCCCGAGAGGGAGGGAGGTCGACGAGCAGTACTTC. Translating gives CASSPRGREVDEQYF.

This chain uses TRBV5-1 with TRBJ1-2; D not resolved. The V and J ends lost 0 bases and 7 bases respectively, with 13 bases between them. Germline-derived CDR1 and CDR2 are SGHRS and YFSETQ. The CDR3 loop spans 14 amino acids. The CDR3 spells CASSLDLGSGGYTF. The CDR3 nucleotides read TGCGCCAGCAGCTTGGATCTAGGGTCGGGTGGCTACACCTTC.

The chain combines TRBV9 with TRBJ2-1, with 12 bases fitting TRBD2. The V and J ends lost 3 bases and 9 bases, in that order; junction bases with no gene match: 7. The length of the CDR3 is 15 residues. Germline-derived CDR1 and CDR2 are SGDLS and YYNGEE. CDR3 nucleotides: TGTGCCAGCAGCGACGGGACTAGCGGGTTCGCTGAGCAGTTCTTC. Encoded protein: CASSDGTSGFAEQFF.

This clonotype turned up a few times. The V gene is TRBV9, the J gene TRBJ2-3; no definite D call. V lost 4 bases and J 6 bases, leaving 12 bases between the germline ends. The V gene's germline CDR1 is SGDLS and CDR2 YYNGEE. This CDR3 has 13 amino acids. The CDR3 sequence is CASSLSLVDTQYF. CDR3 bases: TGTGCCAGCAGCCTAAGTCTGGTGGATACGCAGTATTTT. The whole variable domain, remainder taken from reference TRBV9 and TRBJ2-3, is DSGVTQTPKHLITATGQRVTLRCSPRSGDLSVYWYQQSLDQGLQFLIQYYNGEERAKGNILERFSAQQFPDLHSELNLSSLELGDSALYFCASSLSLVDTQYFGPGTRLTVL.

This clonotype was counted between two and nine times. The genes are TRBV7-2 and TRBJ2-5; D is unclear. The tail of the sequence fits TRBJ2-7 better, so the J call may be wrong. CDR1 is SGHTA and CDR2 is FQGNSA in the germline V gene. The length of the CDR3 is 12 residues. The CDR3 DNA follows: TGTGCCAGCAGCCTAATCAGAGACGAGCAGTACTTC. The encoded protein is CASSLIRDEQYF.

The gene calls are TRBV7-9 and TRBJ2-1; a weak D match, TRBD2 (6 bases). Between the trimmed V and J ends, which lost 7 bases and 1 base, there was a span of 8 bases. The CDR3 is made up of 13 amino acids. Germline V lookup: CDR1 SEHNR, CDR2 FQNEAQ (reference sequence). The CDR3 coding sequence is TGTGCCAGCATGGCGGGGTCCTACAATGAGCAGTTCTTC. This encodes CASMAGSYNEQFF.

This clonotype was seen more than once but under ten times. V gene TRBV2 combines with J gene TRBJ2-4; D gene unclear. CDR3 length: 12 amino acids. Germline lookup yields CDR1 SNHLY and CDR2 FYNNEI. V dropped 1 base and J dropped 15 bases, with 13 bases sitting between them. The CDR3 coding sequence is TGTGCCAGCAGTGAAGGTGGAATCCGGGTGTACTTC. It is translated as CASSEGGIRVYF. The complete variable domain, with remaining parts taken from reference TRBV2 and TRBJ2-4, reads EPEVTQTPSHQVTQMGQEVILRCVPISNHLYFYWYRQILGQKVEFLVSFYNNEISEKSEIFDDQFSVERPDGSNFTLKIRSTKLEDSAMYFCASSEGGIRVYFGAGTRLSVL.

This chain joins TRBV4-2 and TRBJ1-1, with D hard to call. Trimming left V 0 bases short and J 1 base short, with 6 bases between. The CDR3 is made up of 14 amino acids. Germline loops: CDR1 LGHNA, CDR2 YNFKEQ. CDR3 loop: CASSQEGGNTEAFF. CDR3 DNA: TGTGCCAGCAGCCAAGAAGGAGGGAACACTGAAGCTTTCTTT.

This clonotype was recorded only once. The J gene is TRBJ2-2, the V gene TRBV9; no definite D call. CDR3 length: 15 residues. CDR1 SGDLS and CDR2 YYNGEE come from the germline V gene. Trimming cost V 0 bases and J 5 bases, with 11 bases left between them. CDR3 amino acids: CASSVVRVGTGELFF. In DNA form, the CDR3 reads TGTGCCAGCAGCGTAGTTAGGGTGGGGACCGGGGAGCTGTTTTTT.

J is TRBJ2-3 and V is TRBV20-1; no firm D call. V dropped 3 bases and J dropped 3 bases, with 13 bases sitting between them. The germline CDR1 and CDR2 sequences are DFQATT and SNEGSKA (reference sequence). The CDR3 has 14 residues. As DNA, the CDR3 is TGCAGTGCTAGTGGCAGGACCTTTACAGATACGCAGTATTTT. Residues: CSASGRTFTDTQYF.